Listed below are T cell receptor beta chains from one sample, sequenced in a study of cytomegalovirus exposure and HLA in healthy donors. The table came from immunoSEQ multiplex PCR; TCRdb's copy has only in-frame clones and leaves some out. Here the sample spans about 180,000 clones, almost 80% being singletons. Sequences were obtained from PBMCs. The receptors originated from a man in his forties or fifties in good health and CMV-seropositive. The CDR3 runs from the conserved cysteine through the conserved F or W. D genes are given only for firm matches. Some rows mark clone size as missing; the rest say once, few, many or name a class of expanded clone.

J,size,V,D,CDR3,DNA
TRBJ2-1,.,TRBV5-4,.,CASSLGLAIEQFF,TGTGCCAGCAGCTTGGGGCTAGCAATTGAGCAGTTCTTC
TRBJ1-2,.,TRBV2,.,CASSEVRGRRVYGYTF,TGTGCCAGCAGTGAAGTGAGGGGACGGAGGGTCTATGGCTACACCTTC
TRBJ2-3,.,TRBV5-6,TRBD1,CASSPDRGYTDTQYF,TGTGCCAGCAGCCCTGACAGGGGGTACACAGATACGCAGTATTTT
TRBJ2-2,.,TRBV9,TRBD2,CASTSGTSGYLNTGELFF,TGTGCCAGCACCTCAGGGACTAGCGGCTACTTAAACACCGGGGAGCTGTTTTTT
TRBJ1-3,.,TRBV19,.,CASSMTVSGNTIYF,TGTGCCAGTAGTATGACAGTCTCTGGAAACACCATATATTTT
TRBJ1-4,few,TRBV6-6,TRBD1,CASSYPGQGREKLFF,TGTGCCAGCAGTTACCCGGGACAGGGACGGGAAAAACTGTTTTTT
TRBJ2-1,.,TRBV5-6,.,CASSLVGGSYNEQFF,TGTGCCAGCAGCTTGGTGGGGGGCTCCTACAATGAGCAGTTCTTC
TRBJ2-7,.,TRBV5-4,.,CASSHPGYEQYF,TGTGCCAGCAGCCACCCGGGCTACGAGCAGTACTTC
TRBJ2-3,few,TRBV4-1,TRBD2,CASSQPSGRAGGDTQYF,TGCGCCAGCAGCCAACCTAGCGGGAGGGCCGGTGGAGATACGCAGTATTTT
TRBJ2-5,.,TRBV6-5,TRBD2,CASSSAGGLGETQYF,TGTGCCAGCAGTTCGGCGGGAGGATTGGGAGAGACCCAGTACTTC
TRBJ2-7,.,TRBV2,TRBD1,CASSGGTGAYEQYF,TGTGCCAGCAGCGGGGGGACAGGGGCCTACGAGCAGTACTTC
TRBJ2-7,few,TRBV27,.,CASRGRGTAPYEQYF,TGTGCCAGCAGGGGACGGGGGACAGCCCCCTACGAGCAGTACTTC
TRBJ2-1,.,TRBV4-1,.,CASSRKAPIPQADNEQFF,TGCGCCAGCAGCCGCAAAGCCCCGATCCCCCAAGCGGACAATGAGCAGTTCTTC
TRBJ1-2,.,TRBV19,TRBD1,CASSQGQVNFNYGYTF,TGTGCCAGTAGTCAGGGACAGGTGAATTTTAACTATGGCTACACCTTC
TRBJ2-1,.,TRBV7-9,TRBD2,CASRSTSGGYNEQFF,TGTGCCAGCAGGTCCACTAGCGGGGGGTACAATGAGCAGTTCTTC
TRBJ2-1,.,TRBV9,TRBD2,CASSTGLAGVRNEQFF,TGTGCCAGCAGCACGGGACTAGCGGGAGTAAGAAATGAGCAGTTCTTC
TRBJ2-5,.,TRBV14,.,CASSQVLGRQETQYF,TGTGCCAGCAGCCAAGTTCTAGGTCGCCAAGAGACCCAGTACTTC
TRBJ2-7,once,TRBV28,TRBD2,CASSLGGRGSYEQYF,TGTGCCAGCTCCCTGGGCGGGAGGGGCTCCTACGAGCAGTACTTC
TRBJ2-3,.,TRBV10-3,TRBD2,CATNKKTSGGRDTQYF,TGTGCCACCAACAAGAAGACTAGCGGGGGGCGGGATACGCAGTATTTT
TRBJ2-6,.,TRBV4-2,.,CASSPATATSGANVLTF,TGTGCCAGCAGCCCCGCGACAGCGACCTCTGGGGCCAACGTCCTGACTTTC
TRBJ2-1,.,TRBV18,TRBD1,CASSLGTGVGNEQFF,TGTGCCAGCTCTCTTGGGACAGGGGTCGGGAATGAGCAGTTCTTC
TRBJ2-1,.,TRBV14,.,CASSQGAGSSGRTYNEQFF,TGTGCCAGCAGCCAAGGGGCGGGGAGTTCCGGGAGAACCTACAATGAGCAGTTCTTC
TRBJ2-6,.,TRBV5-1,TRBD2,CASSGGGSGANVLTF,TGCGCCAGCAGTGGGGGAGGGTCTGGGGCCAACGTCCTGACTTTC
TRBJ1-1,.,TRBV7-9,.,CASSLLAGTNTEAFF,TGTGCCAGCAGCTTACTGGCAGGGACTAACACTGAAGCTTTCTTT
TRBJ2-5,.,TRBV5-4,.,CASSPVEGAPETQYF,TGTGCCAGCAGCCCGGTTGAGGGCGCTCCGGAGACCCAGTACTTC
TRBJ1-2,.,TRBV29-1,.,CSVEYRSYGYTF,TGCAGCGTTGAGTACAGATCCTATGGCTACACCTTC
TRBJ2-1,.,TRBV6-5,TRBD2,CASSSLAGGHNEQFF,TGTGCCAGCAGCTCACTAGCGGGAGGCCACAATGAGCAGTTCTTC
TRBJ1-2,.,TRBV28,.,CASSLAGSYTF,TGTGCCAGCAGTTTGGCAGGGAGCTACACCTTC
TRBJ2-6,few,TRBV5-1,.,CASSLVAGANVLTF,TGCGCCAGCAGCTTGGTCGCTGGGGCCAACGTCCTGACTTTC
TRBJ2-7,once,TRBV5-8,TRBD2,CASSLAWTSADYEQYF,TGTGCCAGCAGCTTGGCCTGGACTAGCGCTGACTACGAGCAGTACTTC
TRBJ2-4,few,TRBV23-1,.,CASSPPYRLAKNIQYF,TGCGCCAGCAGCCCCCCCTACAGATTAGCCAAAAACATTCAGTACTTC